The 29 T cell receptor beta chains listed next were all sequenced from one sample in a study of CD8 T cells in Susac syndrome. Random-hexamer reverse transcription was applied to 0.5 to 1 ug RNA. Each CDR3 protein is one row after TCRdb ran MiXCR on the immunoSEQ multiplex PCR reads. The sample lists 250,000 to 300,000 distinct CDR3 sequences, about 88% occurring once. Sequencing used CD8+ T cells from PBMCs. Source of these receptors: a human donor with multiple sclerosis.

The count of this clonotype is one. The J gene is TRBJ2-1, the V gene TRBV9, with 7 bases aligning to TRBD2. The V segment lost 2 bases and the J segment 5 bases; nucleotides outside the gene matches: 7. The CDR3 has 15 residues. From germline, CDR1 is SGDLS and CDR2 YYNGEE. CDR3 nucleotide sequence: TGTGCCAGCAGCGTTAGCGGGCTGCCCAACAATGAGCAGTTCTTC. It is translated as CASSVSGLPNNEQFF.

The V call is TRBV20-1, the J call TRBJ2-2, with D perhaps assigned TRBD1 or TRBD2 (5 bases each). The CDR3 length is 14 residues. CDR1 is DFQATT, CDR2 SNEGSKA, per germline (reference sequence). V gave up 5 bases and J gave up 5 bases, with 15 bases separating them. The CDR3 DNA reads as TGCAGTGCTTCGGGACCCGTCGGTACCGGGGAGCTGTTTTTT. Its protein product is CSASGPVGTGELFF.

V usage is TRBV9 and J usage is TRBJ1-5, with TRBD1 as a possible D gene (5 bases). This CDR3 spans 15 amino acids. CDR1 and CDR2 from the germline V gene are SGDLS and YYNGEE. The V end lost 2 bases, the J end lost 4 bases, and 13 bases lay between the germline ends. The CDR3 DNA sequence: TGTGCCAGCAGCGTTGGCGGGGGTGCGAATCAGCCCCAGCATTTT. Translated: CASSVGGGANQPQHF.

The gene calls are TRBV7-9 and TRBJ2-1, with D perhaps TRBD2 (7 bases). Between the trimmed V and J ends, which lost 5 bases and 2 bases, there was a span of 16 bases. The CDR3 loop spans 16 amino acids. Germline V CDR1 and CDR2: SEHNR, FQNEAQ (reference sequence). The CDR3 nucleotides read TGTGCCAGCAGCCCAAAAGGGGGGAGGGCCTACAATGAGCAGTTCTTC. Its translation: CASSPKGGRAYNEQFF.

This clonotype was seen only a few times. The V gene is TRBV29-1, the J gene TRBJ2-7; TRBD2 aligns across 9 bases. CDR3 size: 16 residues. CDR1 is SQVTM and CDR2 is ANQGSEA in the germline V gene. J was trimmed by 3 bases and V by 4 bases; bases with no gene match: 13. CDR3 loop: CSVAMEGSGRNYEQYF. CDR3 in DNA: TGCAGCGTTGCCATGGAAGGGAGCGGGAGGAACTACGAGCAGTACTTC.

The rearrangement uses TRBV30 and TRBJ2-1, with D tentatively TRBD1 (5 bases). Trimming took 1 base from V and 7 from J, leaving 11 bases between them. Per the germline V gene, CDR1 is GTSNPN and CDR2 is SVGIG (reference sequence). The CDR3 extends over 13 amino acids. CDR3 DNA: TGTGCCTGGAGTGAGCTAGGGGATAATGAGCAGTTCTTC. Encoded protein: CAWSELGDNEQFF. The whole variable domain, filled in from reference TRBV30 and TRBJ2-1, reads SQTIHQWPATLVQPVGSPLSLECTVEGTSNPNLYWYRQAAGRGLQLLFYSVGIGQISSEVPQNLSASRPQDRQFILSSKKLLLSDSGFYLCAWSELGDNEQFFGPGTRLTVL.

The chain is built from TRBV28 and TRBJ1-5; D gene unclear. V was pared by 2 bases and J by 9 bases, with 17 bases between. Germline CDR1 MDHEN, CDR2 SYDVKM. The CDR3 runs 15 residues. The DNA for the CDR3 is TGTGCCAGCAGTTTACAAGGGCAGCCCAGATGGCCCCAGCATTTT. Its protein product is CASSLQGQPRWPQHF.

The V call is TRBV29-1, the J call TRBJ2-1, with TRBD1 as a possible D gene (5 bases). Germline CDR1 is SQVTM and CDR2 is ANQGSEA. The V end lost 5 bases, the J end lost 7 bases, and 15 bases lay between the germline ends. The CDR3 extends over 13 amino acids. CDR3 region: CSVRQTSGNEQFF. The CDR3 DNA sequence: TGCAGCGTTAGACAGACCTCTGGGAATGAGCAGTTCTTC.

The chain couples TRBV27 to TRBJ2-7; 9 bases align to TRBD1. The CDR3 runs to 15 residues. CDR1 MNHEY and CDR2 SMNVEV come from the germline V gene (reference sequence). The V gene end was trimmed by 7 bases and the J gene end by 4 bases; junction bases not matched to a gene: 11. In DNA, the CDR3 is TGTGCCAGCACCACGACGGGACAGGGTCGTTACGAGCAGTACTTC. It specifies CASTTTGQGRYEQYF.

The chain couples TRBV14 to TRBJ2-7; no reliable D call. From germline, CDR1 is SGHDN and CDR2 FVKESK. Trimming stripped 1 base from V and 6 bases from J, with 4 bases between. CDR3 size: 11 residues. Here the CDR3 reads CASSQVGEQYF. The CDR3 DNA sequence: TGTGCCAGCAGCCAAGTCGGCGAGCAGTACTTC.

V and J are TRBV19 and TRBJ2-7; 10 bases align to TRBD2. The CDR3 consists of 15 residues. The germline V gene has CDR1 LNHDA and CDR2 SQIVND (reference sequence). J lost 5 bases, V lost 0 bases, and 4 bases had no gene match. The CDR3 loop reads CASSIDLAGVDEQYF. The CDR3 region has the DNA TGTGCCAGTAGTATAGACCTAGCGGGAGTGGACGAGCAGTACTTC.

The gene calls are TRBV28 and TRBJ2-7; tentative D call: TRBD2 (7 bases). Germline lookup yields CDR1 MDHEN and CDR2 SYDVKM. CDR3 length equals 17 residues. The V and J ends lost 5 bases and 0 bases respectively, with 20 bases between them. The CDR3 nucleotides are TGTGCCAGCAGTCCCCTCGGGGGGCATAGTTTCTCCTACGAGCAGTACTTC. The encoded protein is CASSPLGGHSFSYEQYF.

This chain connects TRBV20-1 to TRBJ2-7; D not resolved. Looked up from germline, CDR1 is DFQATT and CDR2 is SNEGSKA (reference sequence). The CDR3 contains 14 residues. The V gene lost 6 bases and the J gene lost 0 bases, with 15 bases spanning the gap. The CDR3 nucleotides read TGCAGTGCCCTAAAGTGGGAAGGCTCCTACGAGCAGTACTTC. Protein: CSALKWEGSYEQYF.

This chain connects TRBV5-6 to TRBJ2-1; D ambiguous. Between the trimmed V and J ends, which lost 4 bases and 2 bases, there was a span of 7 bases. The CDR3 has 13 residues. The germline V gene has CDR1 SGHDT and CDR2 YYEEEE. The DNA for the CDR3 is TGTGCCAGCAGCGCCTTCGCCTACAATGAGCAGTTCTTC. Translation gives CASSAFAYNEQFF. The full variable domain, rest sourced from reference TRBV5-6 and TRBJ2-1, is DAGVTQSPTHLIKTRGQQVTLRCSPKSGHDTVSWYQQALGQGPQFIFQYYEEEERQRGNFPDRFSGHQFPNYSSELNVNALLLGDSALYLCASSAFAYNEQFFGPGTRLTVL.

This clonotype was counted between two and nine times. The J gene is TRBJ2-5, the V gene TRBV2; 13 nucleotides align to TRBD2. After removal of 1 base from V and 5 bases from J, the junction contained 4 bases not matched to a gene. The CDR3 sequence is 16 residues long. The V gene's germline CDR1 is SNHLY and CDR2 FYNNEI. CDR3 nucleotides: TGTGCCAGCAGTGAAGGACTAGCGGGGGGCAGGGAGACCCAGTACTTC. It is translated as CASSEGLAGGRETQYF.

The chain is built from TRBV5-4 and TRBJ1-2; D is unresolved. The CDR3 covers 15 residues. Trimming removed 0 bases at V and 8 bases at J, with 17 bases between. CDR1 SGHNT and CDR2 YYREEE come from the germline V gene (reference sequence). The CDR3 region has the DNA TGTGCCAGCAGCTTGGACGGCGCGATTGTCCAAGGCTACACCTTC. As protein: CASSLDGAIVQGYTF.

With regard to this clonotype: One end of the junction varies from germline; a read error may be responsible. This sequence joins TRBV29-1 and TRBJ1-1; D is unresolved. The V gene's germline CDR1 is SQVTM and CDR2 ANQGSEA. The CDR3 consists of 11 residues. The CDR3 protein is CSAEKNTEAFF. Here the CDR3 DNA reads TGCAGCGCTGAAAAAAATACTGAAGCTTTCTTT.

The chain is built from TRBV20-1 and TRBJ2-1; 8 nucleotides align to TRBD2. Germline lookup yields CDR1 DFQATT and CDR2 SNEGSKA (reference sequence). CDR3 size: 18 residues. The ends lost 6 bases at V and 0 bases at J; junction bases unmatched: 16. CDR3 protein: CSAIEGDVAGSSYNEQFF. The CDR3 DNA is TGCAGTGCAATCGAAGGGGATGTAGCGGGAAGCTCCTACAATGAGCAGTTCTTC.

J is TRBJ2-5 and V is TRBV7-9, with D possibly being TRBD2 (5 bases). The CDR3 consists of 15 residues. The V end was cut by 1 base, the J end by 2 bases, with 11 bases between. Germline CDR1 reads SEHNR; CDR2 reads FQNEAQ (reference sequence). CDR3: CASSLGFGEQETQYF. Written as DNA, the CDR3 is TGTGCCAGCAGCTTAGGGTTCGGGGAACAAGAGACCCAGTACTTC.

This sequence joins TRBV7-2 and TRBJ2-7; D might be TRBD2 (6 bases). The CDR3 is made up of 14 amino acids. Between the trimmed V and J ends, which lost 3 bases and 2 bases, there was a span of 11 bases. Germline values: CDR1 SGHTA, CDR2 FQGNSA. The CDR3 DNA sequence: TGTGCCAGCAGCTTGTGGCGGGGAGCCTACGAGCAGTACTTC. Protein sequence: CASSLWRGAYEQYF. Drawing the rest from reference TRBV7-2 and TRBJ2-7, the complete variable domain is GAGVSQSPSNKVTEKGKDVELRCDPISGHTALYWYRQSLGQGLEFLIYFQGNSAPDKSGLPSDRFSAERTGGSVSTLTIQRTQQEDSAVYLCASSLWRGAYEQYFGPGTRLTVT.

V is TRBV19 and J is TRBJ2-6; the D is unclear. V was clipped by 1 base and J by 11 bases, with 18 bases between them. Germline CDR1 and CDR2: LNHDA and SQIVND (reference sequence). The CDR3 extends over 16 amino acids. CDR3 DNA: TGTGCCAGTAGTATAGGGGAACGGTCCTACTCCGACGTCCTGACTTTC. This sequence encodes CASSIGERSYSDVLTF.

This clonotype was counted a single time. The chain links TRBV4-3 to TRBJ1-1; D may be TRBD1 (6 bases). V gave up 0 bases and J gave up 4 bases, with 18 bases separating them. CDR3 size: 17 residues. The germline V gene encodes CDR1 LGHNA and CDR2 YSLEER. CDR3 sequence reads: CASSQDPPGHWATEAFF. The CDR3, as DNA: TGCGCCAGCAGCCAAGATCCGCCGGGACACTGGGCCACTGAAGCTTTCTTT.

This chain uses TRBV6-2 or TRBV6-3 with TRBJ1-5, with 8 bases lining up with TRBD1. V was clipped by 6 bases and J by 16 bases; unmatched bases: 11. CDR1 is MNHEY, CDR2 SVGEGT, per germline. The CDR3 sequence is 12 residues long. The CDR3 loop is CASSYVGQGFHF. The CDR3, as DNA: TGTGCCAGCAGCTACGTAGGACAGGGTTTCCATTTT.

The chain carries TRBV29-1 and TRBJ2-1; D unclear. Looked up from germline, CDR1 is SQVTM and CDR2 is ANQGSEA. The length of the CDR3 is 12 residues. V lost 1 base and J lost 6, with 7 bases in between. Here the CDR3 DNA reads TGCAGCGTTGAAGTCGGTGGCAATGAGCAGTTCTTC. It codes for CSVEVGGNEQFF.

The count of this clonotype is one. The chain joins TRBV9 to TRBJ2-2; the match to TRBD2 covers 9 bases. Germline loops: CDR1 SGDLS, CDR2 YYNGEE. There are 15 residues in the CDR3. The trim removed 2 bases at V and 4 bases at J, leaving 3 bases unmatched. CDR3 in amino acids: CASSVETSGTGELFF. The DNA for the CDR3 is TGTGCCAGCAGCGTGGAGACTAGCGGCACCGGGGAGCTGTTTTTT.

The CDR3 reads CASSADGTHYEQYF. In nucleotides, the CDR3 is TGTGCCAGCAGCGCAGACGGGACACACTACGAGCAGTACTTC. The chain couples TRBV9 to TRBJ2-7, with D possibly being TRBD1 (6 bases). Between the trimmed V and J ends, which lost 3 bases and 3 bases, there was a span of 13 bases. The CDR3 has 14 residues. The germline V gene encodes CDR1 SGDLS and CDR2 YYNGEE.

CDR3 protein: CSVGIPAGNTDTQYF. Here the CDR3 DNA reads TGCAGCGTTGGGATCCCAGCGGGTAACACAGATACGCAGTATTTT. The chain joins TRBV29-1 to TRBJ2-3; TRBD2 might be the D (6 bases). Germline CDR1 SQVTM, CDR2 ANQGSEA. The CDR3 has 15 residues. V was trimmed by 4 bases and J by 2 bases, leaving 16 bases between them.

The genes are TRBV30 and TRBJ2-3, with D hard to call. With 3 bases removed from V and 6 bases from J, the gap between germline ends came to 10 bases. Germline V lookup: CDR1 GTSNPN, CDR2 SVGIG (reference sequence). The CDR3 has 12 amino acids. The chain's CDR3 is CAWSHGSDTQYF. The CDR3 nucleotides read TGTGCCTGGAGCCACGGTTCTGATACGCAGTATTTT. The whole variable domain, filled in from reference TRBV30 and TRBJ2-3, reads SQTIHQWPATLVQPVGSPLSLECTVEGTSNPNLYWYRQAAGRGLQLLFYSVGIGQISSEVPQNLSASRPQDRQFILSSKKLLLSDSGFYLCAWSHGSDTQYFGPGTRLTVL.

This sequence joins TRBV27 and TRBJ2-4; D could derive from TRBD1 or TRBD2 (6 bases each). This CDR3 is 13 amino acids long. V was trimmed by 3 bases and J by 7 bases, leaving 10 bases between them. Germline V gene data show CDR1 as MNHEY and CDR2 as SMNVEV (reference sequence). CDR3 sequence (DNA): TGTGCCAGCAGTTTCGGGGGCAGCAACATTCAGTACTTC. Translated: CASSFGGSNIQYF.